The source of this TCR beta chain is a study of blood T cell repertoires in COVID-19. The overall study: COVID-19 samples from acute and convalescent phases originated in the United States, Italy and Spain. PBMCs, B-cell-depleted T cells, or T cells were the source of the cDNA or gDNA that made up the material.

Source study methods: Estimated nucleated cell counts came from reference gene primer amplification. Generated by immunoSEQ multiplex PCR, the TCRdb table keeps only in-frame clones and is missing some. D and trimming come from the DNA, and the V and J calls and clone size come from that table. The profile covers approximately 97,000 clones, with 80% to 90% appearing a single time and roughly a sixth taken by the ten largest. The trim removed 10 bases at V and 0 bases at J, leaving 5 bases unmatched. The CDR3 loop spans 14 amino acids. Germline-derived CDR1 and CDR2 are SNHLY and FYNNEI. The chain is built from TRBV2 and TRBJ2-3; TRBD1 aligns across 9 bases. The sample consisted of peripheral blood. This clonotype was obtained from a woman aged 80 or older with acute or convalescent COVID-19. CDR3 sequence reads: CAMDRGSSTDTQYF. The CDR3 DNA is TGTGCCATGGACAGGGGCTCTAGCACAGATACGCAGTATTTT.